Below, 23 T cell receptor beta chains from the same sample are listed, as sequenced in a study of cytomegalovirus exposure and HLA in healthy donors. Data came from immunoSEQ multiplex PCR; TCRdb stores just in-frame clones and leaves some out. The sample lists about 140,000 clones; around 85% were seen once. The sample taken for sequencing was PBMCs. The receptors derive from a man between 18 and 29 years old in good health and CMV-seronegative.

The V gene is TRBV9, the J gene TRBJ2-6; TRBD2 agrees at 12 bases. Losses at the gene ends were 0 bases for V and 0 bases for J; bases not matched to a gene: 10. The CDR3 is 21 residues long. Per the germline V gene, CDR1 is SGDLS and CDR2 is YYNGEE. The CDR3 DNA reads TGTGCCAGCAGCGTAGCAGGTTGGGGACTAGCGGGCGCCTCTGGGGCCAACGTCCTGACTTTC. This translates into CASSVAGWGLAGASGANVLTF.

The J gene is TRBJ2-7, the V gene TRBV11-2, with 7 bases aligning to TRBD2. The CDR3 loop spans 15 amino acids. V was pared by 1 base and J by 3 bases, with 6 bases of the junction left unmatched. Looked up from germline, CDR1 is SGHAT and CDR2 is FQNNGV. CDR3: CASSLAAGEGYEQYF. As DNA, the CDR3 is TGTGCCAGCAGCTTAGCTGCGGGGGAGGGCTACGAGCAGTACTTC. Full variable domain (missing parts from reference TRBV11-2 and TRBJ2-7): EAGVAQSPRYKIIEKRQSVAFWCNPISGHATLYWYQQILGQGPKLLIQFQNNGVVDDSQLPKDRFSAERLKGVDSTLKIQPAKLEDSAVYLCASSLAAGEGYEQYFGPGTRLTVT.

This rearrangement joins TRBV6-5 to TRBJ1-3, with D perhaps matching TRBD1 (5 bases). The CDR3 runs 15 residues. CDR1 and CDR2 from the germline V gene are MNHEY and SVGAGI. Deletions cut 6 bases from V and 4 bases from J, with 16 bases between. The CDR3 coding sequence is TGTGCCAGCAGAGGGGAACCTCTCTGGGGAAACACCATATATTTT. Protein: CASRGEPLWGNTIYF.

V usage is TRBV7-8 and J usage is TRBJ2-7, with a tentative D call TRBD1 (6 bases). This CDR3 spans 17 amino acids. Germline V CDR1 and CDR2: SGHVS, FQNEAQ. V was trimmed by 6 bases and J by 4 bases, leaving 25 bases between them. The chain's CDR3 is CASSIAINAGDSYEQYF. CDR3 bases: TGTGCCAGCAGTATCGCCATCAACGCAGGGGATTCGTACGAGCAGTACTTC.

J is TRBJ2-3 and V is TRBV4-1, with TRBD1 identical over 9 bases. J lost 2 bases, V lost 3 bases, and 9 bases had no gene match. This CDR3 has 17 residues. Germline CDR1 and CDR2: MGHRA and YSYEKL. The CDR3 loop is CASSHGRWDRDTDTQYF. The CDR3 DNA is TGCGCCAGCAGCCATGGCCGTTGGGACAGGGACACAGATACGCAGTATTTT.

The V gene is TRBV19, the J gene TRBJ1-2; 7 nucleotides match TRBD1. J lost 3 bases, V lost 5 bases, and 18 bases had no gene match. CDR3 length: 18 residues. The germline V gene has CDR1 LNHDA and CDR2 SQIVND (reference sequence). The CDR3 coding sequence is TGTGCCAGTAGTCCACGGGGACAGCTGTTACTGTCTTACTATGGCTACACCTTC. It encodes CASSPRGQLLLSYYGYTF. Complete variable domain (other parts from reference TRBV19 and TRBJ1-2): DGGITQSPKYLFRKEGQNVTLSCEQNLNHDAMYWYRQDPGQGLRLIYYSQIVNDFQKGDIAEGYSVSREKKESFPLTVTSAQKNPTAFYLCASSPRGQLLLSYYGYTFGSGTRLTVV.

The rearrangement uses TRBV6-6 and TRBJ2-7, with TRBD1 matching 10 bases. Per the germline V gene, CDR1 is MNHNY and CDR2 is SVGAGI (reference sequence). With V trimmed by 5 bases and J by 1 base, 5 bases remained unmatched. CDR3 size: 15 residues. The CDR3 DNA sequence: TGTGCCAGCAGTCCTCGACAGGGGGCATCCTACGAGCAGTACTTC. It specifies CASSPRQGASYEQYF.

Written as DNA, the CDR3 is TGTGCCACCAGCTCTTATCAGGGTGGGCGGGGGGCCTACAATGAGCAGTTCTTC. It is translated as CATSSYQGGRGAYNEQFF. J is TRBJ2-1 and V is TRBV15; 8 positions match TRBD2. Germline V gene sequence: CDR1 LNHNV, CDR2 YYDKDF (reference sequence). The CDR3 runs 18 residues. J lost 2 bases, V lost 5 bases, and 14 bases had no gene match.

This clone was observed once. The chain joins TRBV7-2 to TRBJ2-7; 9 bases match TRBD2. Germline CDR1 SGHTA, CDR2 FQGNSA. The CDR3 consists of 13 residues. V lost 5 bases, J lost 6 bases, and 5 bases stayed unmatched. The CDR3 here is CASSTAGGREQYF. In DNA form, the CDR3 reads TGTGCCAGCAGCACCGCGGGGGGGCGCGAGCAGTACTTC.

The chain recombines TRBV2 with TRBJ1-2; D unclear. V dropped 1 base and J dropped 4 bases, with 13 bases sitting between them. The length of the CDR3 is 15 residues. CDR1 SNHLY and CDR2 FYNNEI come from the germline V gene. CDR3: CASSEDRGSSYGYTF. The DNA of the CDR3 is TGTGCCAGCAGTGAAGATCGCGGGTCGTCCTATGGCTACACCTTC.

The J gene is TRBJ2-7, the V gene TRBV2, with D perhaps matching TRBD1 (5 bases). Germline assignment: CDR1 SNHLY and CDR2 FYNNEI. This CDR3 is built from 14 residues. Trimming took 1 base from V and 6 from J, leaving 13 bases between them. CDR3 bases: TGTGCCAGCAGTGAAGGGGTGACAGCCGTCGAGCAGTACTTC. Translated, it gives CASSEGVTAVEQYF.

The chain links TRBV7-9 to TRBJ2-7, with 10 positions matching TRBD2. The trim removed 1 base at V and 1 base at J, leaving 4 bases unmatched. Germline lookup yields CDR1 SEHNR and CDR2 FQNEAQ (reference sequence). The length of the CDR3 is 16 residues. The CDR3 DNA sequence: TGTGCCAGCAGCTTAGATCTAGCGGGGGTATCCTACGAGCAGTACTTC. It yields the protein CASSLDLAGVSYEQYF.

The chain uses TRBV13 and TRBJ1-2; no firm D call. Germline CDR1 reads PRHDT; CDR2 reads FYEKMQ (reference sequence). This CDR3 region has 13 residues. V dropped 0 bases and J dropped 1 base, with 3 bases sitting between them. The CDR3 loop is CASSLGINYGYTF. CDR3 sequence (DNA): TGTGCCAGCAGCTTAGGTATTAACTATGGCTACACCTTC.

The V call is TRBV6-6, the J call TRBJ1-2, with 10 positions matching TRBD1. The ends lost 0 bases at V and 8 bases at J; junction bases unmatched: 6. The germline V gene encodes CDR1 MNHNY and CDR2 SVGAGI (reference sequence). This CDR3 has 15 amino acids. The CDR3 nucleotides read TGTGCCAGCAGTTACTCGCCGGGACAGGGGATAGGCTACACCTTC. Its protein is CASSYSPGQGIGYTF.

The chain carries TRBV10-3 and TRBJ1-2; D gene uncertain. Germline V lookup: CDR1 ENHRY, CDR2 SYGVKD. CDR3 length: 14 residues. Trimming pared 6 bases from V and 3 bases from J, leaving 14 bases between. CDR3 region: CAIRAEGSDYGYTF. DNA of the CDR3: TGTGCCATCAGGGCGGAAGGGAGCGACTATGGCTACACCTTC.

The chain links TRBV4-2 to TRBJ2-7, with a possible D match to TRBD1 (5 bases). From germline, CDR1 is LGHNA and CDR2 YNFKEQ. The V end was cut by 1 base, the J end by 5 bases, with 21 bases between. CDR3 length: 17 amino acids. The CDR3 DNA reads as TGTGCCAGCAGCCAAGCGGGTGACAGTCTCATTCCCCACGAGCAGTACTTC. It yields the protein CASSQAGDSLIPHEQYF.

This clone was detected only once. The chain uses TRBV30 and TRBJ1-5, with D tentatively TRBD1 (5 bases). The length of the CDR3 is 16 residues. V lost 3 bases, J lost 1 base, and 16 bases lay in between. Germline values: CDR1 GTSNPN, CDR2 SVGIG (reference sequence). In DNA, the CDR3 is TGTGCCTGGAGGGCTGGCGGGGCCATAAGCAATCAGCCCCAGCATTTT. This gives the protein CAWRAGGAISNQPQHF.

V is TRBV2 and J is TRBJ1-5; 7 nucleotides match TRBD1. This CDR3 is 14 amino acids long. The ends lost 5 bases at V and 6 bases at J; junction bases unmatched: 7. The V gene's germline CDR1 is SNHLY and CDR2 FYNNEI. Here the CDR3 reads CASSRQGEGQPQHF. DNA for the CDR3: TGTGCCAGCAGTCGACAGGGCGAGGGTCAGCCCCAGCATTTT.

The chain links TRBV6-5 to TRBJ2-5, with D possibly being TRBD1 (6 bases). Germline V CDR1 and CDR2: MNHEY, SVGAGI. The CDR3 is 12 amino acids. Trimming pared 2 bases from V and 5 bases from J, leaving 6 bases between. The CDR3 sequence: CASSYQGETQYF. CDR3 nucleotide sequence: TGTGCCAGCAGTTACCAGGGGGAGACCCAGTACTTC.

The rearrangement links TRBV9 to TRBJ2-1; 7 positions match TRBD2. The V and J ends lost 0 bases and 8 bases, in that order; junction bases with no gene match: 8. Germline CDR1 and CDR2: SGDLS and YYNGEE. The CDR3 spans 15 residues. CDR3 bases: TGTGCCAGCAGCGTAGCTGGGAGGGAGAGCGATGAGCAGTTCTTC. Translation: CASSVAGRESDEQFF.

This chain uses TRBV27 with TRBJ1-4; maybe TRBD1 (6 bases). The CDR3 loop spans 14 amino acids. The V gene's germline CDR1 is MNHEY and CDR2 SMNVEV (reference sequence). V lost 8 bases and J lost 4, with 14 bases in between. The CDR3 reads CASRHGQINEKLFF. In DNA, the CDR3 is TGTGCCAGCCGTCACGGACAGATTAATGAAAAACTGTTTTTT. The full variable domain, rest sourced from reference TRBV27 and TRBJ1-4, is EAQVTQNPRYLITVTGKKLTVTCSQNMNHEYMSWYRQDPGLGLRQIYYSMNVEVTDKGDVPEGYKVSRKEKRNFPLILESPSPNQTSLYFCASRHGQINEKLFFGSGTQLSVL.

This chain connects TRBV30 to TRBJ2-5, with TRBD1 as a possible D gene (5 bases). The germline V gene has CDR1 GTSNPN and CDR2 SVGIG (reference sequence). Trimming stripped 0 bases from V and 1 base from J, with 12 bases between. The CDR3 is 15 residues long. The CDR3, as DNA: TGTGCCTGGAGTGTGATGGGCAGGGTCCAAGAGACCCAGTACTTC. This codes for CAWSVMGRVQETQYF.

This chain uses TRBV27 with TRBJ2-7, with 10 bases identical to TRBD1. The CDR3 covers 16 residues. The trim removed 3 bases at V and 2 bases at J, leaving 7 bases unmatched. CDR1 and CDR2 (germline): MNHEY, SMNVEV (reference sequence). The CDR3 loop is CASSFTGTGAPYEQYF. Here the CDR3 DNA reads TGTGCCAGCAGTTTCACCGGGACAGGGGCGCCCTACGAGCAGTACTTC.